The entry below gives a single T cell receptor (beta chain) sequence along with its context. The data originate from a study of metastatic and nonmetastatic thyroid tumors. Study background: Across peripheral blood and tumor or nodule tissue samples taken from malignant and benign thyroid patients, the repertoires were compared with one another.

Treatment of any kind had been given to no patient before thyroid surgery. Per the original data handling: The study's classifier, a distant-metastasis tool for papillary thyroid cancer, was built using CDR3 differences across clinicopathological groups. MiXCR reprocessed the PCR reads for TCRdb. The V and J calls, along with clone size, are taken from TCRdb and not from the paper's own processing. Among about 13,000 clones, around 20% were seen once, and the ten largest hold about 12%. Trimming left V 1 base short and J 5 bases short, with 9 bases between. This CDR3 has 15 amino acids. V gene TRBV12-3 or TRBV12-4 combines with J gene TRBJ1-6, with D possibly matching TRBD1 (6 bases). This TCR derives from a female donor with papillary thyroid cancer or a benign thyroid nodule (not recorded which). Some clones in this sample may be carry-over from other donors' samples. Sample: adjacent normal tissue. CDR3 sequence: CASSLGTANNSPLHF. CDR3 nucleotide sequence: TGTGCCAGCAGTTTAGGGACAGCGAATAATTCACCCCTCCACTTT.